This T cell receptor beta chain was identified during a study of T-cell reconstitution after alpha-beta-depleted transplantation in children. With 5 bases removed from V and 5 bases from J, the gap between germline ends came to 14 bases. Germline CDR1 SEHNR, CDR2 FQNEAQ (reference sequence). The CDR3 consists of 14 residues. Unique molecular identifiers featured in how the TCRbeta library was prepared. TCRdb processed the PCR reads anew with MiXCR; each CDR3 protein has one entry. The sample carries about 4,900 distinct CDR3 sequences, roughly 25% recorded once. By share, this clonotype ranks as medium-sized (0.01 to 0.1%).

The chain couples TRBV7-9 to TRBJ2-3, with D hard to call. The source is a male patient under 10 years old who had a stem cell transplant for acute lymphoblastic leukemia, so the T cells may come from the graft donor. Sequencing used PBMCs, mostly from graft donor cells, obtained 60 days after TCRalphabeta/CD19-depleted stem cell transplant. The CDR3 DNA follows: TGTGCCAGCAGCCGGACGGCCCTGGGAGATACGCAGTATTTT. Residues: CASSRTALGDTQYF.